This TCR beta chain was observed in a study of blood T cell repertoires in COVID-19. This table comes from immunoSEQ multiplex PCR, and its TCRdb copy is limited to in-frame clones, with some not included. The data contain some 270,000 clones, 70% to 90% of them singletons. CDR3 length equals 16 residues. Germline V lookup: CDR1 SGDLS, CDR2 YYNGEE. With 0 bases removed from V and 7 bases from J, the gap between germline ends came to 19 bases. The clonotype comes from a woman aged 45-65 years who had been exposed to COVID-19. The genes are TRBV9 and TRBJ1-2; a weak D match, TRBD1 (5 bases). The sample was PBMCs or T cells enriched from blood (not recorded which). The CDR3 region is CASSVARAGRASGYTF. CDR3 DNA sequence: TGTGCCAGCAGCGTAGCTAGGGCAGGGAGGGCCAGTGGCTACACCTTC.